The rows below give T cell receptor beta chains drawn from one sample of a study of blood T cell repertoires in COVID-19. This table comes from immunoSEQ multiplex PCR, and its TCRdb copy is limited to in-frame clones, with some not included. The sample lists a few hundred thousand clones, over 75% occurring once. The specimen was peripheral blood. The receptor source for this set is a woman in her 50s with acute or convalescent COVID-19. CDR3s include the opening cysteine and the closing phenylalanine or tryptophan. Each record gives: D gene, V gene, J gene, clone size, CDR3 protein, CDR3 DNA. D genes are given only for firm matches. Size values are once, few and many counts, or a class for expanded clones, and some rows have none.

-	TRBV3-1/TRBV3-2	TRBJ2-1	-	CASSQEAASSYNEQFF	TGTGCCAGCAGCCAAGAAGCGGCGAGCTCCTACAATGAGCAGTTCTTC
TRBD1	TRBV5-6	TRBJ2-3	-	CASSLKGAPGDTQYF	TGTGCCAGCAGCTTGAAGGGGGCGCCGGGAGATACGCAGTATTTT
TRBD2	TRBV5-4	TRBJ2-1	-	CASSKTSLYNEQFF	TGTGCCAGCAGCAAGACTAGCCTCTACAATGAGCAGTTCTTC
TRBD2	TRBV18	TRBJ2-1	-	CASSAASGVNEQFF	TGTGCCAGCTCAGCGGCTAGCGGAGTCAATGAGCAGTTCTTC
-	TRBV30	TRBJ1-2	-	CAWSRAGHGYTF	TGTGCCTGGAGTAGGGCAGGGCACGGCTACACCTTC
TRBD2	TRBV5-4	TRBJ2-7	-	CASSHPSGSSYEQYF	TGTGCCAGCAGCCACCCTAGCGGGAGCTCCTACGAGCAGTACTTC
-	TRBV9	TRBJ2-2	few	CASSPRGRGNTGELFF	TGTGCCAGCAGCCCCCGAGGTAGGGGCAACACCGGGGAGCTGTTTTTT
TRBD2	TRBV28	TRBJ2-2	few	CASIAGNTGELFF	TGTGCCAGCATAGCGGGAAACACCGGGGAGCTGTTTTTT
-	TRBV9	TRBJ2-5	-	CASSPRAGRETQYF	TGTGCCAGCAGCCCCCGAGCAGGGCGGGAGACCCAGTACTTC
TRBD1	TRBV27	TRBJ2-7	-	CASSSTGVVYEQYF	TGTGCCAGCAGTTCGACAGGGGTTGTCTACGAGCAGTACTTC
-	TRBV7-9	TRBJ1-1	-	CATDSGTRGTEAFF	TGTGCCACCGATTCGGGGACCCGGGGGACTGAAGCTTTCTTT
-	TRBV5-6	TRBJ1-1	-	CASSFQRGDTEAFF	TGTGCCAGCAGCTTCCAGCGGGGGGACACTGAAGCTTTCTTT
-	TRBV14	TRBJ1-1	-	CASSHSDGTEAFF	TGTGCCAGCAGCCACAGCGATGGCACTGAAGCTTTCTTT
-	TRBV18	TRBJ1-6	-	CASSPAQNSYNSPLHF	TGTGCCAGCTCACCAGCCCAGAACTCCTATAATTCACCCCTCCACTTT
-	TRBV5-1	TRBJ1-1	-	CASSFRVATNTEAFF	TGCGCCAGCAGCTTTCGGGTGGCAACGAACACTGAAGCTTTCTTT
-	TRBV3-1/TRBV3-2	TRBJ1-2	-	CASSHRDNYGYTF	TGTGCCAGCAGCCACAGGGATAACTATGGCTACACCTTC
TRBD2	TRBV30	TRBJ2-1	few	CAWSGLAGRNEQFF	TGTGCCTGGAGTGGGCTAGCGGGCCGGAATGAGCAGTTCTTC
TRBD2	TRBV30	TRBJ2-1	-	CAWSLAGASSYNEQFF	TGTGCCTGGAGCCTAGCGGGGGCGAGCTCCTACAATGAGCAGTTCTTC
-	TRBV5-1	TRBJ2-2	-	CASSLGLLLTGELFF	TGCGCCAGCAGCTTGGGACTCCTCCTGACCGGGGAGCTGTTTTTT
-	TRBV27	TRBJ2-2	few	CASSLAGTNTGELFF	TGTGCCAGCAGTTTAGCGGGTACGAACACCGGGGAGCTGTTTTTT
-	TRBV20-1	TRBJ2-5	-	CSASSGGSRGGTQYF	TGCAGTGCTAGTTCAGGCGGGAGCCGAGGGGGGACCCAGTACTTC
TRBD2	TRBV24-1	TRBJ2-1	-	CATSDETSGNDNEQFF	TGTGCCACCAGTGACGAAACTAGCGGGAATGACAATGAGCAGTTCTTC
-	TRBV4-1	TRBJ1-5	-	CASSHLPVNSNQPQHF	TGCGCCAGCAGCCACCTCCCGGTCAACAGCAATCAGCCCCAGCATTTT
-	TRBV28	TRBJ1-2	-	CASSLSNYGYTF	TGTGCCAGCAGTCTAAGCAACTATGGCTACACCTTC
-	TRBV28	TRBJ1-3	-	CASREGRSGNTIYF	TGTGCCAGCAGGGAGGGGAGGTCTGGAAACACCATATATTTT
-	TRBV28	TRBJ2-7	-	CASSPQVPMWLYEQYF	TGTGCCAGCAGTCCCCAGGTCCCTATGTGGTTATACGAGCAGTACTTC
-	TRBV18	TRBJ1-2	-	CASSPSGQLHGYTF	TGTGCCAGCTCACCTTCAGGGCAGCTGCATGGCTACACCTTC
TRBD2	TRBV7-2	TRBJ2-1	once	CASSLDSGGYNEQFF	TGTGCCAGCAGCTTAGATAGCGGGGGCTACAATGAGCAGTTCTTC
-	TRBV18	TRBJ2-3	-	CASSPSVDTQYF	TGTGCCAGCTCACCATCAGTGGATACGCAGTATTTT
-	TRBV11-3	TRBJ2-7	once	CASSLGRNYEQYF	TGTGCCAGCAGCCTTGGCCGTAACTACGAGCAGTACTTC
TRBD1	TRBV11-2	TRBJ1-2	-	CASSEGTGIGGYTF	TGTGCCAGCAGCGAAGGGACAGGGATCGGTGGCTACACCTTC
TRBD1	TRBV19	TRBJ1-6	-	CASGLGQGRRWANSPLHF	TGTGCCAGCGGTCTGGGACAGGGGCGACGATGGGCGAATTCACCCCTCCACTTT
TRBD1	TRBV5-1	TRBJ2-2	-	CASSLGYRGAGELFF	TGCGCCAGCAGCTTAGGATACAGGGGAGCCGGGGAGCTGTTTTTT
TRBD2	TRBV7-3	TRBJ2-1	-	CASSFWNRLAGNEQFF	TGTGCCAGCAGCTTTTGGAATCGACTAGCGGGGAATGAGCAGTTCTTC
TRBD1	TRBV4-2	TRBJ1-6	-	CASSRLGTGNSPLHF	TGTGCCAGCAGCCGACTCGGGACAGGGAATTCACCCCTCCACTTT
-	TRBV5-1	TRBJ1-3	once	CASNPTRSSGNTIYF	TGCGCCAGCAACCCGACACGTAGCTCTGGAAACACCATATATTTT
TRBD1	TRBV5-1	TRBJ2-7	-	CASSLEGRGQYEQYF	TGCGCCAGCAGCTTGGAGGGCAGGGGGCAGTACGAGCAGTACTTC
-	TRBV7-9	TRBJ1-2	-	CASSLLGYGYTF	TGTGCCAGCAGCCTCCTCGGCTATGGCTACACCTTC
-	TRBV28	TRBJ2-1	few	CASSWSGVLTYNEQFF	TGTGCCAGCAGTTGGAGCGGTGTACTTACTTACAATGAGCAGTTCTTC
TRBD1	TRBV2	TRBJ1-1	-	CASSGLQGVKTEAFF	TGTGCCAGCAGTGGCCTACAGGGGGTAAAAACTGAAGCTTTCTTT
-	TRBV27	TRBJ2-2	once	CASRRGITAGELFF	TGTGCCAGCAGGAGGGGGATCACGGCCGGGGAGCTGTTTTTT
-	TRBV6-5	TRBJ1-3	-	CATRTEPGNTIYF	TGTGCCACCCGTACAGAGCCTGGAAACACCATATATTTT
TRBD1	TRBV2	TRBJ1-1	few	CASSSGTGLNTEAFF	TGTGCCAGCAGTTCTGGGACAGGGCTGAACACTGAAGCTTTCTTT
-	TRBV10-3	TRBJ1-3	-	CAIRTASGNTIYF	TGTGCCATCCGGACAGCCTCTGGAAACACCATATATTTT
TRBD2	TRBV30	TRBJ2-7	-	CAWSGTKLKGLVYEQYF	TGTGCCTGGAGCGGAACAAAACTGAAGGGACTAGTATACGAGCAGTACTTC
TRBD2	TRBV11-2	TRBJ2-1	-	CASSLVVDVAGGEQFF	TGTGCCAGCAGCTTAGTAGTTGATGTAGCGGGAGGGGAGCAGTTCTTC
-	TRBV13	TRBJ2-2	-	CASSSLRYRRPSSNTGELFF	TGTGCCAGCAGCTCACTACGGTATCGCAGGCCTAGCTCGAACACCGGGGAGCTGTTTTTT
-	TRBV6-5	TRBJ1-1	-	CASSWQGNTEAFF	TGTGCCAGCAGCTGGCAGGGGAACACTGAAGCTTTCTTT
TRBD1	TRBV6-5	TRBJ1-2	-	CASRLTGTGHYGYTF	TGTGCCAGCAGGCTTACAGGGACAGGGCACTATGGCTACACCTTC
-	TRBV28	TRBJ1-6	-	CASSFSQPKVSPLHF	TGTGCCAGCAGTTTCTCACAGCCTAAGGTATCACCCCTCCACTTT
-	TRBV2	TRBJ1-2	-	CASSGQGGHYGYTF	TGTGCCAGCAGCGGTCAGGGAGGGCACTATGGCTACACCTTC
TRBD1	TRBV9	TRBJ1-4	-	CASNPQGAGGEKLFF	TGTGCCAGCAACCCACAGGGGGCTGGGGGTGAAAAACTGTTTTTT
-	TRBV27	TRBJ2-3	-	CASSSLEDSDTQYF	TGTGCCAGCAGTTCCCTAGAGGACTCTGATACGCAGTATTTT